This T cell receptor beta chain originates from a study of cytomegalovirus exposure and HLA in healthy donors. Whole-study findings and limits: A subsequent analysis found that TCR clusters from the first cohort also tended to co-occur in the 90 to 150 validation repertoires, with about 93% of cluster scores above 0. According to reports, the classifier identified cytomegalovirus status with high specificity and sensitivity. The study designated 160 or so TCR beta chains cytomegalovirus-associated. Testing in vitro showed three CMV-associated chains specific for CMV antigens.

Data came from immunoSEQ multiplex PCR; TCRdb stores just in-frame clones and leaves some out. The sample has about 330,000 clones, about nine tenths seen once. The V end lost 2 bases, the J end lost 0 bases, and 5 bases lay between the germline ends. CDR3 size: 14 residues. Germline values: CDR1 MNHEY, CDR2 SVGAGI. The table lists this clone with a few counts. Antigen specificity is unknown. The identical CDR3 is also encoded by other nucleotide sequences in the sample. The chain carries TRBV6-5 and TRBJ1-3; D remains unclear. The sequence came from a woman between 18 and 29 years old in good health and CMV-seronegative. The sequenced sample was PBMCs. The CDR3 sequence is CASSYSSSGNTIYF. The CDR3 nucleotides are TGTGCCAGCAGTTACAGTAGCTCTGGAAACACCATATATTTT.